The T cell receptor beta chain described here comes from a study of PD-1 blockade in classical Hodgkin lymphoma. Study findings and constraints: Significant TCR diversity gains by C4D1 occurred in CD4+ but not CD8+ cells. There remain no defined causes for the repertoire differences, which possibly reflect disease activity or prior therapy.

Comment on this clone: Its antigen is unidentified.

All patients experienced relapse after autologous stem cell transplantation, and brentuximab vedotin exposure was variable. The V gene's germline CDR1 is LNHDA and CDR2 SQIVND (reference sequence). The CDR3 has 18 residues. Trimming stripped 3 bases from V and 0 bases from J, with 21 bases between. Clones were read by immunoSEQ multiplex PCR, and TCRdb kept only the in-frame ones, dropping some. The repertoire consists of more than 30,000 clones, with 85% to 90% occurring once and the leading ten covering 6% to 8%. This receptor was taken from a human donor with classical Hodgkin lymphoma. The chain carries TRBV19 and TRBJ2-7, with D perhaps matching TRBD2 (6 bases). The specimen was peripheral blood mononuclear cells (PBMCs), collected before the second cycle of nivolumab. CDR3 nucleotides: TGTGCCAGTAGTATCCGGTGGATGGATGGCGGGATCTCCTACGAGCAGTACTTC. Protein: CASSIRWMDGGISYEQYF.